The rows below give T cell receptor beta chains drawn from one sample of a study of blood T cell repertoires in COVID-19. TCRdb's table, derived via immunoSEQ multiplex PCR, lists solely in-frame clones and lacks some. The sample shows about 150,000 clones, roughly 80% of them seen only once. The sequenced material came from peripheral blood. The receptor set was obtained from a man aged 65 to 85 with acute or convalescent COVID-19. Each CDR3 is given with its conserved first and last residue.

v_call,j_call,cdr3_aa
TRBV28,TRBJ1-1,CASSRFAGGTEAFF
TRBV5-1,TRBJ1-6,CASSEGMGQGGSPLHF
TRBV28,TRBJ2-1,CASSPIAGGFGEQFF
TRBV2,TRBJ1-1,CATGTGPPTEAFF
TRBV27,TRBJ1-2,CASSPGMGTAWHTGYTF
TRBV9,TRBJ1-6,CASSPSGTGIESPLHF
TRBV10-3,TRBJ1-2,CAPNPGTGVHYGYTF
TRBV24-1,TRBJ2-2,CATSGGSNTGELFF
TRBV10-3,TRBJ2-1,CAISAPPGDNEQFF
TRBV14,TRBJ1-1,CASSQGQGEVNTEAFF
TRBV29-1,TRBJ1-2,CSFARGYGYTF
TRBV18,TRBJ1-5,CASSEQGWSQPQHF
TRBV10-1,TRBJ2-1,CASSGPGSRVDEQFF
TRBV19,TRBJ2-1,CASSILGTSGYNEQFF
TRBV18,TRBJ1-4,CASSQGHLEGTNEKLFF
TRBV28,TRBJ2-7,CASGLANYEQYF
TRBV3-1/TRBV3-2,TRBJ2-7,CASSQGAGSYEQYF